The 2 T cell receptor beta chains presented below share a single source sample, sequenced in a study of T cells in Graves' hyperthyroidism and ophthalmopathy. Authors of the study amplified TCR beta CDR3 regions from RNA transcripts. The TCR CDR3 was amplified in a first-round RT-PCR using the HTBI primer set. Via MiXCR, TCRdb re-called the multiplex PCR reads, giving one row per CDR3 protein. The sample records about 400,000 distinct CDR3 sequences, under 15% being singletons. The material sequenced was blood. These receptors all stem from a woman under 30 with Graves' hyperthyroidism.

This clonotype showed up just a few times. The chain has TRBV20-1 and TRBJ1-5; D remains unclear. This CDR3 is 14 amino acids long. Trimming took 1 base from V and 6 from J, leaving 13 bases between them. The germline V gene has CDR1 DFQATT and CDR2 SNEGSKA (reference sequence). In nucleotides, the CDR3 is TGCAGTGCTAGAGTTGGGGAGGGCGGTCAGCCCCAGCATTTT. Its protein product is CSARVGEGGQPQHF.

At least ten counts were recorded for this clonotype. The V call is TRBV2, the J call TRBJ1-5; weak D call: TRBD1 (6 bases). The V end was cut by 1 base, the J end by 7 bases, with 20 bases between. CDR1 and CDR2 from the germline V gene are SNHLY and FYNNEI. This CDR3 has 17 residues. This chain's CDR3 is CASSEGPDKRGMQPQHF. CDR3 DNA: TGTGCCAGCAGTGAAGGGCCTGACAAGAGGGGGATGCAGCCCCAGCATTTT.